These 27 T cell receptor beta chains share one sample of origin, sequenced in a study of cytotoxic CD8 clonotypes in ibrutinib-treated CLL. Produced via immunoSEQ multiplex PCR; TCRdb's table is partial and in-frame only. The table shows fewer than 400,000 clones, with 60% to 80% occurring only once. The specimen comprised PBMCs, sampled after 36 months of ibrutinib treatment. Source of these receptors: a human donor with chronic lymphocytic leukemia.

V and J are TRBV9 and TRBJ2-3; 8 nucleotides line up with TRBD2. The CDR3 extends over 14 amino acids. Germline assignment: CDR1 SGDLS and CDR2 YYNGEE. V lost 7 bases to trimming and J lost 4 bases; unmatched junction nucleotides: 8. The CDR3 loop is CASGERENPDTQYF. The CDR3 bases are TGTGCCAGCGGCGAGCGGGAGAACCCAGATACGCAGTATTTT.

The gene calls are TRBV5-4 and TRBJ1-5; D is possibly TRBD1 (6 bases). The V end lost 4 bases, the J end lost 2 bases, and 13 bases lay between the germline ends. The CDR3 is made up of 15 amino acids. CDR1 and CDR2 (germline): SGHNT, YYREEE (reference sequence). The CDR3 region has the DNA TGTGCCAGCAGCCGCGGCAGGGGAGGCAATCAGCCCCAGCATTTT. It translates to CASSRGRGGNQPQHF.

The chain joins TRBV4-1 to TRBJ2-7; 11 bases fit TRBD2. The CDR3 contains 16 residues. V lost 1 base, J lost 4 bases, and 6 bases stayed unmatched. Germline assignment: CDR1 MGHRA and CDR2 YSYEKL. Here the CDR3 DNA reads TGCGCCAGCAGCCAAGGCCCTAGCGGGAGGAGGTACGAGCAGTACTTC. Its protein is CASSQGPSGRRYEQYF.

V and J are TRBV18 and TRBJ2-3; D gene unclear. Germline loops: CDR1 KGHSH, CDR2 LQKENI. V was cut by 5 bases and J by 2 bases, with 11 bases left in between. The length of the CDR3 is 14 residues. CDR3 nucleotides: TGTGCCAGCTCATCTACTACTCCCACAGATACGCAGTATTTT. Residues: CASSSTTPTDTQYF.

This clone came up once. The chain recombines TRBV2 with TRBJ1-1, with 7 bases lining up with TRBD1. The CDR3 runs to 13 residues. Germline-derived CDR1 and CDR2 are SNHLY and FYNNEI. Trimming took 6 bases from V and 3 from J; bases not matched to a gene: 4. In DNA form, the CDR3 reads TGTGCCAGCAGGCCCACAGGGGACACTGAAGCTTTCTTT. Translated, it gives CASRPTGDTEAFF.

This clone has a single count. DNA for the CDR3: TGTGCCAGCAGCGGCAGGGCCTTGAACTATGGCTACACCTTC. The encoded protein is CASSGRALNYGYTF. J is TRBJ1-2 and V is TRBV25-1; D perhaps matches TRBD1 (5 bases). This CDR3 comprises 14 residues. Germline V CDR1 and CDR2: MGHDK, SYGVNS. The V and J ends lost 6 bases and 2 bases respectively, with 13 bases between them.

The J gene is TRBJ2-5, the V gene TRBV5-1; maybe TRBD2 (6 bases). This CDR3 is 14 amino acids long. With 6 bases removed from V and 4 bases from J, the gap between germline ends came to 16 bases. The germline V gene has CDR1 SGHRS and CDR2 YFSETQ. The CDR3: CASNPTGVVETQYF. The CDR3 DNA sequence: TGCGCCAGCAATCCAACGGGGGTAGTAGAGACCCAGTACTTC.

This clone came up a few times. The rearrangement uses TRBV5-6 and TRBJ1-5, with a possible D match to TRBD1 (5 bases). Per germline, CDR1 SGHDT and CDR2 YYEEEE. V lost 0 bases and J 4 bases, leaving 8 bases between the germline ends. The CDR3 is 14 residues long. In DNA form, the CDR3 reads TGTGCCAGCAGCTTGGCAGGGCTTAATCAGCCCCAGCATTTT. It codes for CASSLAGLNQPQHF.

CDR3 amino acids: CASSGLATTNGELFF. CDR3 in DNA: TGTGCCAGCAGCGGGTTAGCGACTACGAACGGGGAGCTGTTTTTT. The chain joins TRBV9 to TRBJ2-2; D may be TRBD2 (5 bases). Trimming shortened V by 3 bases and J by 7 bases, and 16 bases separated the two germline ends. CDR1 is SGDLS, CDR2 YYNGEE, per germline. The CDR3 runs to 15 residues.

The rearrangement links TRBV9 to TRBJ2-3; D is unclear. The CDR3 loop spans 13 amino acids. V lost 2 bases to trimming and J lost 5 bases, with 9 bases between them. Germline assignment: CDR1 SGDLS and CDR2 YYNGEE. The DNA of the CDR3 is TGTGCCAGCAGCGTCGCGTCTGGAGATACGCAGTATTTT. Translation gives CASSVASGDTQYF.

The V gene is TRBV29-1, the J gene TRBJ2-7; TRBD2 is a possible D gene (5 bases). The CDR3 contains 18 residues. Germline V gene sequence: CDR1 SQVTM, CDR2 ANQGSEA. Deletions cut 6 bases from V and 2 bases from J, with 29 bases between. DNA of the CDR3: TGCAGCGTCGAGGGTAGGACGGACTCTCTTAACCTGACCTACGAGCAGTACTTC. Encoded protein: CSVEGRTDSLNLTYEQYF.

The count of this clone is one. This sequence joins TRBV29-1 and TRBJ1-2, with D possibly TRBD1 on 6 matching bases. The CDR3 sequence is 14 residues long. Germline V gives CDR1 SQVTM, CDR2 ANQGSEA. V was clipped by 2 bases and J by 6 bases, with 16 bases between them. The CDR3 here is CSVENPSGAHGYTF. CDR3 DNA: TGCAGCGTTGAAAACCCCTCAGGGGCCCATGGCTACACCTTC.

The chain recombines TRBV5-5 with TRBJ1-1; D not resolved. V lost 0 bases, J lost 11 bases, and 14 bases lay in between. The CDR3 is 13 residues long. The germline V gene has CDR1 SGHKS and CDR2 YYEKEE (reference sequence). CDR3: CASSLDWVSGAFF. CDR3 bases: TGTGCCAGCAGCTTGGATTGGGTCTCTGGGGCTTTCTTT.

The genes are TRBV18 and TRBJ2-6; TRBD1 might be the D (6 bases). This CDR3 comprises 21 residues. Trimming pared 2 bases from V and 0 bases from J, leaving 23 bases between. Germline-derived CDR1 and CDR2 are KGHSH and LQKENI. CDR3 loop: CASSPTTGRTYRYSGANVLTF. The CDR3 DNA is TGTGCCAGCTCACCAACGACAGGCCGCACGTATCGGTACTCTGGGGCCAACGTCCTGACTTTC.

The table lists this clone with a count of one. This chain links TRBV28 with TRBJ2-5, with 8 bases fitting TRBD2. With 7 bases clipped from V and 4 bases from J, the junction kept 5 bases outside the gene matches. The CDR3 consists of 13 residues. Germline V gene lookup returns CDR1 MDHEN and CDR2 SYDVKM. CDR3 amino acids: CASTPGGAETQYF. CDR3 DNA sequence: TGTGCCAGCACCCCCGGGGGGGCAGAGACCCAGTACTTC.

This chain uses TRBV11-2 with TRBJ2-1, with D unresolved. Germline assignment: CDR1 SGHAT and CDR2 FQNNGV. V was trimmed by 2 bases and J by 8 bases, leaving 10 bases between them. This CDR3 is 13 amino acids long. The CDR3 loop is CASSLQYLYEQFF. In nucleotides, the CDR3 is TGTGCCAGCAGCTTACAGTACCTCTATGAGCAGTTCTTC.

The chain carries TRBV11-2 and TRBJ2-1; no reliable D call. The CDR3 runs 11 residues. The germline V and J ends were trimmed by 6 bases and 15 bases, with 15 bases remaining between them. CDR1 is SGHAT and CDR2 is FQNNGV in the germline V gene. This chain's CDR3 is CASRQNYVRFF. CDR3 DNA sequence: TGTGCCAGCAGACAGAATTACGTGAGGTTCTTC.

This chain joins TRBV27 and TRBJ2-7; D gene unclear. Trimming stripped 6 bases from V and 3 bases from J, with 15 bases between. CDR1 is MNHEY and CDR2 is SMNVEV in the germline V gene (reference sequence). The CDR3 is 14 residues long. In DNA form, the CDR3 reads TGTGCCAGCAGCCTAGGTCAAAAGGGCTACGAGCAGTACTTC. Translating gives CASSLGQKGYEQYF.

The V call is TRBV11-2, the J call TRBJ1-2; D not certain. Germline lookup yields CDR1 SGHAT and CDR2 FQNNGV. V lost 3 bases and J 8 bases, leaving 10 bases between the germline ends. The CDR3 is 12 residues long. CDR3: CASSLSGGGYTF. CDR3 DNA: TGTGCCAGCAGCTTGTCGGGTGGGGGCTACACCTTC.

The J gene is TRBJ2-7, the V gene TRBV6-5, with TRBD2 matching over 7 bases. The CDR3 is 15 amino acids. Per the germline V gene, CDR1 is MNHEY and CDR2 is SVGAGI. J gave up 3 bases and V 0 bases, and 5 bases lay outside the gene matches. The CDR3: CASSYSSGALYEQYF. CDR3 DNA sequence: TGTGCCAGCAGTTACTCGAGCGGGGCTCTCTACGAGCAGTACTTC.

The gene calls are TRBV6-4 and TRBJ2-3; 7 bases are shared with TRBD2. Germline-derived CDR1 and CDR2 are MRHNA and SNTAGT. After removal of 10 bases from V and 0 bases from J, the junction contained 4 bases not matched to a gene. The CDR3 length is 13 residues. The CDR3 loop is CATGRGSTDTQYF. For the CDR3, the DNA is TGTGCCACTGGGAGGGGTAGCACAGATACGCAGTATTTT.

This clone was detected once. The J gene is TRBJ2-7, the V gene TRBV11-2; 9 bases line up with TRBD1. V lost 4 bases to trimming and J lost 3 bases; unmatched junction nucleotides: 7. The CDR3 has 15 residues. Germline CDR1 is SGHAT and CDR2 is FQNNGV. The CDR3, as DNA: TGTGCCAGCAGCTCGTACAGGGGGCTAAACTACGAGCAGTACTTC. It codes for CASSSYRGLNYEQYF.

The J gene is TRBJ1-5, the V gene TRBV6-1; D is possibly TRBD1 (5 bases). The CDR3 sequence is 13 residues long. Germline V CDR1 and CDR2: MNHNS, SASEGT. Trimming removed 4 bases at V and 6 bases at J, with 10 bases between. DNA for the CDR3: TGTGCCAGCAGTGCCGGACACGGTCAGCCCCAGCATTTT. As protein: CASSAGHGQPQHF.

In its sample, this clone was seen a few times. The genes are TRBV9 and TRBJ2-5, with D hard to call. Germline V lookup: CDR1 SGDLS, CDR2 YYNGEE. The CDR3 sequence is 12 residues long. V gave up 7 bases and J gave up 4 bases, with 11 bases separating them. CDR3 nucleotides: TGTGCCAGCCCACCCCCCTTAGAGACCCAGTACTTC. The encoded protein is CASPPPLETQYF.

This clone showed up just a few times. Distinct nucleotide sequences in the sample also encode this CDR3. The chain combines TRBV5-8 with TRBJ2-3; D gene unclear. Trimming left V 1 base short and J 5 bases short, with 2 bases between. The germline gives CDR1 SGHTS, CDR2 YDEGEE. The CDR3 runs to 11 residues. The CDR3 reads CASSLLDTQYF. The CDR3 DNA sequence: TGTGCCAGCAGCTTGTTAGATACGCAGTATTTT.

The chain links TRBV2 to TRBJ2-7, with 7 bases matching TRBD1. The germline gives CDR1 SNHLY, CDR2 FYNNEI. Germline trimming cut 6 bases from V and 2 bases from J; bases unmatched to any gene: 10. This CDR3 is 15 amino acids long. DNA for the CDR3: TGTGCCAGCAGAGCCACGACAGGGACCACCTACGAGCAGTACTTC. Amino acids: CASRATTGTTYEQYF.

This chain joins TRBV5-1 and TRBJ1-2, with TRBD1 matching 9 bases. Germline values: CDR1 SGHRS, CDR2 YFSETQ. This CDR3 is 14 amino acids long. J gave up 6 bases and V 1 base, and 4 bases lay outside the gene matches. The CDR3 bases are TGCGCCAGCAGCTTGACAGGGGGCGGAGATGGCTACACCTTC. Translating gives CASSLTGGGDGYTF.